This TCR beta chain was identified during a study of T-cell memory formation after mild COVID-19. Study-level information: Clustering of TCRs was largely donor specific. General study results and limits: Some clones that responded turned up in pre-infection memory, which suggests that cross-reactive memory joined in. Contracting clones localized mainly to CM and EM when CD4+ and mainly to EMRA when CD8+.

5'RACE primed from the constant segment yielded TCR alpha and TCR beta cDNA libraries bearing sample barcodes and UMIs. One entry per CDR3 protein results from TCRdb running MiXCR on the 5' RACE reads. The table records about 400,000 distinct CDR3 sequences, less than 25% of them present only once. A word on this clonotype: Antigen unknown.

The CDR3 has 15 amino acids. Germline-derived CDR1 and CDR2 are DFQATT and SNEGSKA (reference sequence). V gave up 1 base and J gave up 0 bases, with 13 bases separating them. V gene TRBV20-1 combines with J gene TRBJ2-7; D unclear. Input material: PBMCs or a T cell subset sorted from them (not recorded which). The sequence derives from an adult woman who had mild COVID-19 (a few samples of this study predate the infection). Cell type and time point are not known. The CDR3 region is CSARADKLSSYEQYF. CDR3 bases: TGCAGTGCTAGAGCCGACAAGCTTAGCTCCTACGAGCAGTACTTC.